This is a list of T cell receptor beta chains from one sample in a study of OX40 agonist ivuxolimab in advanced cancers. Sequencing was performed with immunoSEQ multiplex PCR; in TCRdb, only in-frame clones are kept and a portion is missing. In the table there are some 65,000 clones, around 86% of which are singletons. Specimen: CD4+ or CD8+ T cells sorted from blood, collected in a trial of the OX40 agonist ivuxolimab. The receptors stem from an adult with an advanced solid tumor such as melanoma, head and neck, liver or kidney cancer. Both conserved end residues are part of each CDR3. D genes are given only for firm matches. Clone size appears in some rows only: once, few, many, or a class for an expanded clone.

clone_size	v_call	d_call	j_call	cdr3_aa	cdr3_nt
NA	TRBV14	NA	TRBJ2-1	CASNRVGNNEQFF	TGTGCCAGCAACCGCGTAGGGAACAATGAGCAGTTCTTC
NA	TRBV5-1	TRBD2	TRBJ2-5	CASSLVGASGAETQYF	TGCGCCAGCAGCTTGGTGGGAGCTAGCGGGGCAGAGACCCAGTACTTC
NA	TRBV6-1	NA	TRBJ1-3	CASSPGLPPGNTIYF	TGTGCCAGCAGTCCAGGACTTCCGCCTGGGAACACCATATATTTT
NA	TRBV10-3	NA	TRBJ2-5	CAISDTGVETQYF	TGTGCCATCAGTGATACGGGAGTAGAGACCCAGTACTTC
once	TRBV5-6	TRBD2	TRBJ2-1	CASSPWAGTTYNEQFF	TGTGCCAGCAGCCCATGGGCGGGGACTACCTACAATGAGCAGTTCTTC
NA	TRBV29-1	NA	TRBJ1-2	CSVLLGNYGYTF	TGCAGCGTTTTACTAGGGAACTATGGCTACACCTTC
NA	TRBV6-1	NA	TRBJ2-5	CASRGRGGRETQYF	TGTGCCAGCAGGGGTAGAGGGGGGCGGGAGACCCAGTACTTC
NA	TRBV9	NA	TRBJ2-3	CASSVVVDTQYF	TGTGCCAGCAGCGTAGTGGTCGATACGCAGTATTTT
NA	TRBV11-2	NA	TRBJ1-3	CASSLEQGRSGNTIYF	TGTGCCAGCAGCTTAGAGCAGGGGAGGTCTGGAAACACCATATATTTT
NA	TRBV28	TRBD2	TRBJ2-1	CASSWELAGGHNEQFF	TGTGCCAGCAGTTGGGAACTAGCGGGGGGCCACAATGAGCAGTTCTTC
NA	TRBV10-3	TRBD1	TRBJ1-2	CASTEQTGAYGYTF	TGTGCCAGCACGGAACAGACAGGGGCCTATGGCTACACCTTC
NA	TRBV11-3	NA	TRBJ1-2	CASSFTRGYGYTF	TGTGCCAGCAGTTTTACACGAGGCTATGGCTACACCTTC
NA	TRBV5-1	NA	TRBJ1-1	CASSLDGSNTEAFF	TGCGCCAGCAGCTTGGATGGGAGCAACACTGAAGCTTTCTTT
NA	TRBV4-1	NA	TRBJ2-3	CASSQDRVSTDTQYF	TGCGCCAGCAGCCAAGACAGGGTTAGCACAGATACGCAGTATTTT
NA	TRBV14	NA	TRBJ2-5	CASSLYGAGEETQYF	TGTGCCAGCAGCCTTTATGGGGCAGGCGAAGAGACCCAGTACTTC
once	TRBV2	NA	TRBJ2-5	CASKRSETQYF	TGTGCCAGCAAAAGGTCAGAGACCCAGTACTTC
few	TRBV30	TRBD1	TRBJ1-6	CAWSPGGGSPLHF	TGTGCCTGGAGCCCAGGGGGGGGATCACCCCTCCACTTT
NA	TRBV5-6	NA	TRBJ2-7	CASSLGGGEQYF	TGTGCCAGCAGCCTAGGTGGGGGCGAGCAGTACTTC
NA	TRBV5-1	NA	TRBJ2-7	CASSPGYEQYF	TGCGCCAGCAGCCCCGGATACGAGCAGTACTTC
NA	TRBV2	NA	TRBJ1-2	CASSDRGNYGYTF	TGTGCCAGCAGTGATCGGGGGAACTATGGCTACACCTTC
few	TRBV10-3	NA	TRBJ1-5	CAISDWQGNQPQHF	TGTGCCATCAGTGATTGGCAGGGGAATCAGCCCCAGCATTTT
NA	TRBV7-8	NA	TRBJ1-2	CASSLYRRENYGYTF	TGTGCCAGCAGCTTATATCGTAGAGAAAACTATGGCTACACCTTC
few	TRBV14	NA	TRBJ2-1	CASSQVYLGEQFF	TGTGCCAGCAGCCAAGTTTACCTAGGTGAGCAGTTCTTC
NA	TRBV7-2	TRBD1	TRBJ1-1	CASSLVTGDTEAFF	TGTGCCAGCAGCTTAGTGACAGGGGACACTGAAGCTTTCTTT
once	TRBV5-1	TRBD1	TRBJ2-1	CASSFQGGEYNEQFF	TGCGCCAGCAGCTTTCAAGGGGGCGAGTACAATGAGCAGTTCTTC
NA	TRBV6-5	NA	TRBJ2-7	CASSFSGEQYF	TGTGCCAGCAGTTTCTCTGGGGAGCAGTACTTC
NA	TRBV7-2	TRBD2	TRBJ2-7	CASSLVAAGSYEQYF	TGTGCCAGCAGCTTAGTCGCAGCGGGGTCTTACGAGCAGTACTTC
NA	TRBV6-5	TRBD1	TRBJ1-6	CASSGEQGGSPLHF	TGTGCCAGCAGTGGGGAACAGGGGGGTTCACCCCTCCACTTT
NA	TRBV7-3	NA	TRBJ2-3	CASSLGGPPSDTQYF	TGTGCCAGCAGCTTAGGAGGGCCCCCCTCAGATACGCAGTATTTT
NA	TRBV4-1	NA	TRBJ1-2	CASTSVGGLTNYGYTF	TGCGCCAGCACCTCTGTCGGGGGCCTAACTAACTATGGCTACACCTTC
NA	TRBV9	NA	TRBJ1-5	CASNGGLGDQPQHF	TGTGCCAGCAACGGCGGCTTGGGGGATCAGCCCCAGCATTTT
once	TRBV19	NA	TRBJ2-1	CASSYRALGNEQFF	TGTGCCAGTAGTTATCGAGCGCTGGGGAATGAGCAGTTCTTC
NA	TRBV2	NA	TRBJ2-7	CASSERGTYEQYF	TGTGCCAGCAGTGAAAGAGGGACCTACGAGCAGTACTTC
NA	TRBV27	TRBD2	TRBJ2-3	CASSGGGLAENTQYF	TGTGCCAGCAGTGGGGGGGGACTAGCTGAGAATACGCAGTATTTT
NA	TRBV6-1	TRBD1	TRBJ1-5	CATRTMGQSNQPQHF	TGTGCCACCCGAACAATGGGACAGAGCAATCAGCCCCAGCATTTT
NA	TRBV5-4	NA	TRBJ2-7	CASSLVDTYEQYF	TGTGCCAGCAGCTTGGTGGACACCTACGAGCAGTACTTC
NA	TRBV6-1	NA	TRBJ2-7	CASMQGRDYEQYF	TGTGCCAGCATGCAGGGGAGGGACTACGAGCAGTACTTC
NA	TRBV11-2	NA	TRBJ1-2	CASSLAKYGYTF	TGTGCCAGCAGCTTAGCTAAATATGGCTACACCTTC
NA	TRBV18	NA	TRBJ1-1	CASSPAVTRLVNTEAFF	TGTGCCAGCTCACCGGCTGTAACCCGCCTGGTGAACACTGAAGCTTTCTTT
few	TRBV5-4	TRBD1	TRBJ1-1	CASSSGTGVTEAFF	TGTGCCAGCAGCTCAGGGACAGGGGTCACTGAAGCTTTCTTT
once	TRBV19	NA	TRBJ1-1	CASSISQGLGNTEAFF	TGTGCCAGTAGTATATCACAGGGTTTAGGGAACACTGAAGCTTTCTTT
NA	TRBV30	NA	TRBJ1-6	CAFPGAPIIPLHF	TGTGCCTTCCCTGGGGCCCCCATTATACCCCTCCACTTT
NA	TRBV2	TRBD2	TRBJ2-5	CASGNGGGGETQYF	TGTGCCAGCGGCAACGGGGGGGGAGGAGAGACCCAGTACTTC
NA	TRBV6-5	NA	TRBJ2-7	CASSYRDRLYEQYF	TGTGCCAGCAGTTACCGAGACAGGCTCTACGAGCAGTACTTC
NA	TRBV7-2	NA	TRBJ2-7	CASSLGLGSSYEQYF	TGTGCCAGCAGCTTAGGGCTGGGGAGCTCCTACGAGCAGTACTTC
NA	TRBV5-1	TRBD2	TRBJ2-2	CASSGGLAVPGELFF	TGCGCCAGCAGCGGTGGACTAGCGGTCCCCGGGGAGCTGTTTTTT
NA	TRBV5-5	NA	TRBJ1-3	CASTLRLSGNTIYF	TGTGCCAGCACCCTTCGACTCTCTGGAAACACCATATATTTT
NA	TRBV7-2	TRBD1	TRBJ2-1	CASSLAGQVSNEQFF	TGTGCCAGCAGCTTAGCAGGACAGGTATCCAATGAGCAGTTCTTC
NA	TRBV30	TRBD1	TRBJ1-2	CAWQGQGLAGYTF	TGTGCCTGGCAGGGACAGGGCTTGGCTGGCTACACCTTC
NA	TRBV7-3	NA	TRBJ2-7	CASSPRVTYEQYF	TGTGCCAGCAGCCCCCGCGTAACCTACGAGCAGTACTTC
NA	TRBV18	NA	TRBJ2-5	CASSQDRTQYF	TGTGCCAGCTCACAGGACCGCACCCAGTACTTC
NA	TRBV4-3	TRBD1	TRBJ1-5	CASSQEPRTGDGGKPQHF	TGCGCCAGCAGCCAAGAGCCCCGGACAGGGGACGGGGGGAAGCCCCAGCATTTT
NA	TRBV18	NA	TRBJ2-7	CASSLLPGEYEQYF	TGTGCCAGCTCACTCCTCCCGGGCGAATACGAGCAGTACTTC
once	TRBV27	TRBD1	TRBJ1-5	CASSSTGTGGFNQPQHF	TGTGCCAGCAGCTCTACCGGGACAGGGGGATTCAATCAGCCCCAGCATTTT
NA	TRBV21-1	NA	TRBJ1-2	CASSSGAGRGYTF	TGTGCCAGCAGCTCAGGGGCAGGCCGTGGCTACACCTTC
NA	TRBV27	TRBD1	TRBJ1-1	CASSRQGASEAFF	TGTGCCAGCAGCCGACAGGGGGCGAGTGAAGCTTTCTTT